The rows below give T cell receptor beta chains drawn from one sample of a study of T cell responses to AZD1222 COVID-19 vaccine. Sequencing used immunoSEQ multiplex PCR; TCRdb keeps in-frame clones, though not all of them. Here the sample spans around 130,000 clones, 90% to 95% being singletons. The sample in question was peripheral blood, obtained on day 0 of AZD1222 vaccination. The receptor set was obtained from an adult in good health. Both conserved end residues are part of each CDR3. Each record gives: J gene, clone size, V gene, D gene, CDR3 DNA, CDR3 protein. A D gene is named only where the DNA matches it firmly. Clone size is not always given. Where it is, it says once, few, many or a class for expanded clones.

TRBJ2-1 - TRBV30 - TGTGCCTGGAGTGTACGGCTATCCTACAATGAGCAGTTCTTC CAWSVRLSYNEQFF
TRBJ1-2 once TRBV30 - TGTGCCTGGGACACACAAAACTATGGCTACACCTTC CAWDTQNYGYTF
TRBJ1-2 once TRBV3-1/TRBV3-2 TRBD1 TGTGCCAGCAGCCTCTTAGGACAGGAAAATGGCTACACCTTC CASSLLGQENGYTF
TRBJ1-6 - TRBV7-9 - TGTGCCAGCAGCCTGCGGTGGGAATCACCCCTCCACTTT CASSLRWESPLHF
TRBJ2-3 - TRBV3-1/TRBV3-2 - TGTGCCAGCCGTCGGGAACCCACAGATACGCAGTATTTT CASRREPTDTQYF
TRBJ2-1 - TRBV10-1 TRBD2 TGCGCCAGCAGTGAGTCGGCGGGAGGGCCAGGCAATGAGCAGTTCTTC CASSESAGGPGNEQFF
TRBJ2-7 - TRBV6-5 TRBD1 TGTGCCAGCAGTTCCCCGGGACAGTCCTACGAGCAGTACTTC CASSSPGQSYEQYF
TRBJ1-5 - TRBV11-2 - TGTGCCAGCAGCTTAGGTTCAGACAATCAGCCCCAGCATTTT CASSLGSDNQPQHF
TRBJ2-1 - TRBV3-1/TRBV3-2 TRBD2 TGTGCCAGCAGCCAAGATTCGGGACTAGCACCCTACAATGAGCAGTTCTTC CASSQDSGLAPYNEQFF
TRBJ2-7 - TRBV6-5 - TGTGCCAGCAGTTACTCCTGGGGGGACCTCAACGAGCAGTACTTC CASSYSWGDLNEQYF
TRBJ2-2 - TRBV12-3/TRBV12-4 - TGTGCCAGCAGCCGGAGGGAGCTGTTTTTT CASSRRELFF
TRBJ2-1 - TRBV11-1 TRBD2 TGTGCCAGCAGCTTACTAGCGGGTTCCTACAATGAGCAGTTCTTC CASSLLAGSYNEQFF
TRBJ1-6 - TRBV7-9 - TGTGCCAGCAGTATAGAAAGGGACTCACCCCTCCACTTT CASSIERDSPLHF
TRBJ1-2 - TRBV29-1 - TGCAGCGTTTATCCCGACCTGGGGGGGGCGTTGAATGGCTACACCTTC CSVYPDLGGALNGYTF
TRBJ2-1 few TRBV6-6 - TGTGCCAGCAGGCGCGAACTCGATGAGCAGTTCTTC CASRRELDEQFF
TRBJ1-5 once TRBV7-2 TRBD1 TGTGCCAGCAGCTTAGGACAGGGGCCCCAGCATTTT CASSLGQGPQHF
TRBJ2-1 - TRBV30 - TGTGCCTGGAGTTCCGATAATGAGCAGTTCTTC CAWSSDNEQFF
TRBJ1-2 - TRBV27 - TGTGCCAGCAGTTTATCCCAATCCGGGACGGGCTATGGCTACACCTTC CASSLSQSGTGYGYTF
TRBJ1-4 once TRBV5-1 - TGCGCCAGCAGCGATGGCAGGGGAGATGAAAAACTGTTTTTT CASSDGRGDEKLFF
TRBJ2-5 - TRBV7-6 - TGTGCCAGCAGCCAGAGGGGGGTTGCAGGGCGAGAGACCCAGTACTTC CASSQRGVAGRETQYF
TRBJ1-4 - TRBV7-9 - TGTGCCAGCAGCCCGCAGGACGTCTCTAATGAAAAACTGTTTTTT CASSPQDVSNEKLFF
TRBJ2-3 - TRBV5-1 - TGCGCCAGCAGCCACCCTAGCACAGATACGCAGTATTTT CASSHPSTDTQYF
TRBJ1-2 - TRBV21-1 - TGTGCCAGCAGCAATGGGTTCAGGCTAGCCCGCCGGCGGGGCTACACCTTC CASSNGFRLARRRGYTF
TRBJ2-3 - TRBV7-2 - TGTGCCAGCAGCAACCCCCTTCGGGCGGGCTTTAGCACAGATACGCAGTATTTT CASSNPLRAGFSTDTQYF
TRBJ2-7 - TRBV30 - TGTGCCTGGACCTTCCAGGGAGCGAGCGAGCAGTACTTC CAWTFQGASEQYF
TRBJ1-2 - TRBV15 - TGTGCCACCAGCAGAGATTTGTCGGAGGGAATAAACTATGGCTACACCTTC CATSRDLSEGINYGYTF
TRBJ2-1 - TRBV29-1 - TGCAGCGTTGAAAGCGGACTTTTGGGGGATGAGCAGTTCTTC CSVESGLLGDEQFF
TRBJ2-7 once TRBV12-3/TRBV12-4 - TGTGCCAGCAGTCCGCCCAGCTCCTACGAGCAGTACTTC CASSPPSSYEQYF
TRBJ1-6 - TRBV3-1/TRBV3-2 - TGTGCCAGCAGCTATAAGATCGCGAGGACACCCCTCCACTTT CASSYKIARTPLHF
TRBJ1-2 once TRBV19 - TGTGCCAGTAGTACCCGGGACAACTATGGCTACACCTTC CASSTRDNYGYTF
TRBJ2-1 - TRBV19 TRBD1 TGTGCCAGTAGTATCGGGGACAGGGAGTGGAATGAGCAGTTCTTC CASSIGDREWNEQFF
TRBJ2-3 - TRBV5-1 - TGCGCCAGCAGCGATAATAGCCCAGATACGCAGTATTTT CASSDNSPDTQYF
TRBJ2-7 - TRBV7-8 TRBD1 TGTGCCAGCAGCGTTGACAGGGCCTACGAGCAGTACTTC CASSVDRAYEQYF
TRBJ1-2 - TRBV19 TRBD1 TGTGCCAGCACTTTCGTATGGACAGGGGTTAACTATGGCTACACCTTC CASTFVWTGVNYGYTF
TRBJ1-1 - TRBV27 - TGTGCCAGCAGTTCCGCAACAGCCGGCGAAGCTTTCTTT CASSSATAGEAFF
TRBJ2-1 - TRBV5-3 TRBD2 TGTGCCAGAAGCAGACGACTAGCGGGAACAACTAGCAATGAGCAGTTCTTC CARSRRLAGTTSNEQFF
TRBJ2-3 - TRBV6-5 TRBD2 TGTGCCAGCAGTTACGGCCGGGAGGGAGATACGCAGTATTTT CASSYGREGDTQYF
TRBJ2-3 - TRBV7-9 - TGTGCCAGCAGCCTAACAGATACGCAGTATTTT CASSLTDTQYF
TRBJ2-7 medium-sized TRBV6-5 - TGTGCCAGCAGTCTAGGGGCGGACTCCTACGAGCAGTACTTC CASSLGADSYEQYF
TRBJ2-2 - TRBV14 - TGTGCCAGCAGCCAAGGGTCTAGCTGGAACACCGGGGAGCTGTTTTTT CASSQGSSWNTGELFF
TRBJ1-5 - TRBV2 TRBD1 TGTGCCAGCAGTTTAGACAGGGGCGGCAATCAGCCCCAGCATTTT CASSLDRGGNQPQHF
TRBJ2-2 - TRBV18 TRBD2 TGTGCCAGCTCACCACAGCGGGAGAGCACCGGGGAGCTGTTTTTT CASSPQRESTGELFF
TRBJ1-4 - TRBV14 TRBD1 TGTGCCAGCAGCCAAATGAGAGGGGGCGGTGAAAAACTGTTTTTT CASSQMRGGGEKLFF
TRBJ2-5 - TRBV28 TRBD2 TGTGCCAGCAGTTTCGATTTGGCGGGAGTGTCCCAAGAGACCCAGTACTTC CASSFDLAGVSQETQYF
TRBJ2-3 - TRBV6-5 TRBD1 TGTGCCAGCAGGAGGACAGGGAGAACAGATACGCAGTATTTT CASRRTGRTDTQYF
TRBJ2-7 - TRBV6-6 - TGTGCCAGCAGACCGCAGGGCTACGAGCAGTACTTC CASRPQGYEQYF
TRBJ2-4 - TRBV21-1 - TGTGCCAGCAGCACTCCCCCCATTCGAGGGGGAGCCAAAAACATTCAGTACTTC CASSTPPIRGGAKNIQYF
TRBJ1-5 once TRBV28 TRBD1 TGTGCCAGCAGTGGGGACAGGGGAAGTCAGCCCCAGCATTTT CASSGDRGSQPQHF
TRBJ2-2 - TRBV28 - TGTGCCAGCAGTTTATGGGGCAGGATGAACACCGGGGAGCTGTTTTTT CASSLWGRMNTGELFF
TRBJ2-2 - TRBV5-4 - TGTGCCTCAAGCTTGGGACAACCTGGGAGGGGTGGGGAGCTGTTTTTT CASSLGQPGRGGELFF
TRBJ2-7 - TRBV6-2/TRBV6-3 TRBD1 TGTGCCAGCAGCCCTACAGGGGATGTCTACGAGCAGTACTTC CASSPTGDVYEQYF
TRBJ2-5 - TRBV12-3/TRBV12-4 TRBD1 TGTGCCAGCAGTCTCCCACAGGGGGCCCAGTACTTC CASSLPQGAQYF
TRBJ2-7 - TRBV4-3 TRBD1 TGCGCCAGCAGCCAAGATTTTACAGGGGCCTACGAGCAGTACTTC CASSQDFTGAYEQYF
TRBJ1-5 - TRBV28 - TGTGCCAGCAGCCCACCCGCGCAGCCCCAGCATTTT CASSPPAQPQHF
TRBJ2-1 - TRBV7-3 TRBD2 TGTGCCAGCAGCTCAGGACTAGCGGGGAGGCAGTTCTTC CASSSGLAGRQFF
TRBJ2-7 - TRBV7-9 - TGTGCCAGCAGCTTAGTAGTTCACGAGCAGTACTTC CASSLVVHEQYF
TRBJ2-7 - TRBV2 - TGTGCCAGCATTCGACCAAACGAGCAGTACTTC CASIRPNEQYF